Shown below are 15 T cell receptor beta chains from a single sample sequenced in a study of regulatory T cells in long-lasting Graves disease. Arm-PCR with iRepertoire HTBI primers amplified the CDR3 regions for these TCR beta libraries. TCRdb re-called the multiplex PCR reads through MiXCR, storing one row per CDR3 protein. The sample yields about 660,000 distinct CDR3 sequences, 25% to 35% seen once. Time point defined: persistent/refractory GD, antithyroid drugs over 5 years with positive TRAb. RNA isolated from PBMCs was used to make the TCR library. The sequenced sample was peripheral blood mononuclear cells (PBMCs), obtained when the disease was refractory, from a patient treated with antithyroid drugs. The receptors shown here come from a female donor with Graves disease.

The chain has TRBV19 and TRBJ1-2, with no clear D. V was cut by 0 bases and J by 8 bases, with 19 bases left in between. The germline V gene encodes CDR1 LNHDA and CDR2 SQIVND (reference sequence). The CDR3 is 16 residues long. The CDR3 spells CASSIDLEVLPRGYTF. CDR3 DNA: TGTGCCAGTAGTATAGATTTGGAGGTTCTTCCTAGGGGCTACACCTTC.

There are a few counts of this clonotype. The chain combines TRBV3-1 with TRBJ1-4; tentative D call: TRBD1 (5 bases). V was cut by 3 bases and J by 8 bases, with 16 bases left in between. Germline assignment: CDR1 LGHDT and CDR2 YNNKEL (reference sequence). The CDR3 contains 15 residues. As DNA, the CDR3 is TGTGCCAGCAGCCAGGTATCCGGGACCCGGGAAAAACTGTTTTTT. Translated, it gives CASSQVSGTREKLFF. Looking up the rest from reference TRBV3-1 and TRBJ1-4 gives the full variable domain: DTAVSQTPKYLVTQMGNDKSIKCEQNLGHDTMYWYKQDSKKFLKIMFSYNNKELIINETVPNRFSPKSPDKAHLNLHINSLELGDSAVYFCASSQVSGTREKLFFGSGTQLSVL.

The rearrangement uses TRBV12-5 and TRBJ2-3; 14 bases are a match to TRBD2. The CDR3 consists of 21 residues. V dropped 1 base and J dropped 0; count of bases not matched to a gene: 12. The germline V gene has CDR1 LGHNT and CDR2 FRNRAP. This CDR3 is CASGLARLAGGPWSSTDTQYF. The CDR3 region has the DNA TGTGCTAGTGGTTTGGCGCGACTAGCGGGAGGGCCCTGGAGTAGCACAGATACGCAGTATTTT.

J is TRBJ1-2 and V is TRBV6-1; D not resolved. This CDR3 is 15 amino acids long. The V and J ends lost 2 bases and 0 bases respectively, with 10 bases between them. The germline V gene has CDR1 MNHNS and CDR2 SASEGT. The CDR3 loop reads CASSENWKSNYGYTF. The CDR3 DNA follows: TGTGCCAGCAGTGAAAACTGGAAATCTAACTATGGCTACACCTTC.

This clonotype was seen ten or more times. This rearrangement joins TRBV6-1 to TRBJ1-1, with D tentatively TRBD1 (5 bases). V lost 8 bases to trimming and J lost 1 base, with 14 bases between them. The CDR3 sequence is 14 residues long. Looked up from germline, CDR1 is MNHNS and CDR2 is SASEGT. The CDR3 here is CASGRRQKNTEAFF. The CDR3 DNA reads TGTGCCAGCGGACGAAGACAGAAGAACACTGAAGCTTTCTTT.

This clonotype was seen a handful of times. This sequence joins TRBV5-1 and TRBJ2-7; 14 nucleotides line up with TRBD2. This CDR3 is built from 14 residues. CDR1 SGHRS and CDR2 YFSETQ come from the germline V gene. With V trimmed by 4 bases and J by 12 bases, 9 bases remained unmatched. CDR3 nucleotide sequence: TGCGCCAGCAGCCACGCCGGGACTAGCGGGAGCCGGTACTTC. Its translation is CASSHAGTSGSRYF.

The rearrangement links TRBV20-1 to TRBJ2-5; 7 bases agree with TRBD2. CDR1 and CDR2 (germline): DFQATT, SNEGSKA (reference sequence). The CDR3 consists of 13 residues. The trim removed 5 bases at V and 4 bases at J, leaving 7 bases unmatched. For the CDR3, the DNA is TGCAGTGCTGAGGTGATAGCGGGAGAGACCCAGTACTTC. Its translation is CSAEVIAGETQYF.

This clonotype was detected ten times or more. The chain has TRBV6-5 and TRBJ1-1; D is uncertain. The germline CDR1 and CDR2 sequences are MNHEY and SVGAGI. Trimming cost V 3 bases and J 1 base, with 9 bases left between them. The CDR3 consists of 14 residues. The chain's CDR3 is CASSYIGENTEAFF. The DNA of the CDR3 is TGTGCCAGCAGTTATATCGGCGAGAACACTGAAGCTTTCTTT.

This clonotype was counted only a few times. V gene TRBV3-1 combines with J gene TRBJ1-1; 10 bases map to TRBD1. Trimming removed 5 bases from V and 7 bases from J; junction bases left unmatched: 7. This CDR3 comprises 14 residues. The germline CDR1 and CDR2 sequences are LGHDT and YNNKEL (reference sequence). The chain's CDR3 is CASSLRTGGHEAFF. The CDR3 nucleotides are TGTGCCAGCAGCTTGCGGACAGGGGGACATGAAGCTTTCTTT. The variable domain in full, completed from reference TRBV3-1 and TRBJ1-1, reads DTAVSQTPKYLVTQMGNDKSIKCEQNLGHDTMYWYKQDSKKFLKIMFSYNNKELIINETVPNRFSPKSPDKAHLNLHINSLELGDSAVYFCASSLRTGGHEAFFGQGTRLTVV.

Concerning this clonotype: This could be a read error, since a much larger clone is one nucleotide away. The chain joins TRBV25-1 to TRBJ1-6; 8 bases line up with TRBD1. The trim removed 8 bases at V and 5 bases at J, leaving 2 bases unmatched. In germline, CDR1 is MGHDK, CDR2 SYGVNS. CDR3 length: 13 amino acids. The CDR3, as DNA: TGTGCCAGCGGGGGACAGGATAATTCACCCCTCCACTTT. This sequence encodes CASGGQDNSPLHF.

The V gene is TRBV7-9, the J gene TRBJ2-3, with a tentative D call TRBD2 (6 bases). Germline values: CDR1 SEHNR, CDR2 FQNEAQ (reference sequence). The ends were cut back, 5 bases at V and 0 bases at J, with 15 bases in the middle. The CDR3 runs 16 residues. CDR3 sequence reads: CASSRYPLASTDTQYF. CDR3 nucleotides: TGTGCCAGCAGCCGCTACCCTCTAGCGAGCACAGATACGCAGTATTTT.

V gene TRBV6-2 or TRBV6-3 combines with J gene TRBJ2-7, with a weak D call TRBD2 (6 bases). V gave up 9 bases and J gave up 0 bases, with 12 bases separating them. Germline CDR1 is MNHEY and CDR2 is SVGEGT. CDR3 length equals 13 residues. The CDR3 region has the DNA TGTGCCAGTGAAGACGGGAGCTCCTACGAGCAGTACTTC. This translates into CASEDGSSYEQYF.

CDR3 residues: CASSNNRGTSGNEQYF. DNA of the CDR3: TGTGCCAGCAGTAACAATAGGGGGACTAGCGGGAACGAGCAGTACTTC. This chain connects TRBV6-1 to TRBJ2-7; 13 positions match TRBD2. The CDR3 contains 16 residues. V was pared by 5 bases and J by 5 bases, with 9 bases of the junction left unmatched. CDR1 and CDR2 (germline): MNHNS, SASEGT.

This clonotype has just a few counts. This rearrangement joins TRBV24-1 to TRBJ1-2; 11 nucleotides line up with TRBD1. This CDR3 has 16 amino acids. The V segment lost 4 bases and the J segment 3 bases; nucleotides outside the gene matches: 6. CDR1 KGHDR and CDR2 SFDVKD come from the germline V gene. The CDR3 sequence is CATSENRDRGDYGYTF. The CDR3 nucleotides are TGTGCCACCAGTGAGAACCGGGACAGGGGGGACTATGGCTACACCTTC.

This clonotype was seen more than once but under ten times. The V and J genes are TRBV7-9 and TRBJ2-7; D gene uncertain. Germline loops: CDR1 SEHNR, CDR2 FQNEAQ (reference sequence). The CDR3 is 15 amino acids. The germline V and J ends were trimmed by 5 bases and 2 bases, with 16 bases remaining between them. The CDR3: CASSPYPDATYEQYF. CDR3 nucleotides: TGTGCCAGCAGCCCTTACCCCGACGCGACCTACGAGCAGTACTTC. The full variable domain, its missing parts supplied by reference TRBV7-9 and TRBJ2-7, is DTGVSQNPRHKITKRGQNVTFRCDPISEHNRLYWYRQTLGQGPEFLTYFQNEAQLEKSRLLSDRFSAERPKGSFSTLEIQRTEQGDSAMYLCASSPYPDATYEQYFGPGTRLTVT.